These 18 T cell receptor beta chains were all obtained from the same sample, sequenced in a study of cytomegalovirus exposure and HLA in healthy donors (dated by TCRdb to about 2017). The method was the immunoSEQ multiplex PCR assay. A mixture of 60 forward primers for TCR Vbeta segments and 13 reverse primers for TCR Jbeta segments was used in the multiplex PCR. TCRdb provides this immuneACCESS table in a form limited to in-frame rearrangements. Some clones are lacking; in checked studies, under half of them reflect an unresolved V gene, and why the rest are absent is not known. Within this sample are about 14,000 clones, with 63% of them counted one time only. The ten largest clones represent approximately 17% of the sample. Input material: PBMCs. Receptors originate from a woman in her 50s in good health and CMV-seropositive.

The chain employs TRBV9 and TRBJ2-1; a weak D match, TRBD1 (5 bases). The CDR3 length is 14 residues. Trimming removed 4 bases at V and 8 bases at J, with 16 bases between. Germline V CDR1 and CDR2: SGDLS, YYNGEE. CDR3: CASSTKRTQDEQFF. DNA for the CDR3: TGTGCCAGCAGCACAAAGAGAACACAGGATGAGCAGTTCTTC. The full variable domain, with the rest looked up from reference TRBV9 and TRBJ2-1, is DSGVTQTPKHLITATGQRVTLRCSPRSGDLSVYWYQQSLDQGLQFLIQYYNGEERAKGNILERFSAQQFPDLHSELNLSSLELGDSALYFCASSTKRTQDEQFFGPGTRLTVL.

In its sample, this clone was seen a few times. This rearrangement joins TRBV6-1 to TRBJ2-7; the D gene is possibly TRBD1 (6 bases). Germline V lookup: CDR1 MNHNS, CDR2 SASEGT. The CDR3 is made up of 13 amino acids. V was cut by 9 bases and J by 2 bases, with 14 bases left in between. In nucleotides, the CDR3 is TGTGCCAGTTCCCGGGACATAACCTACGAGCAGTACTTC. Protein: CASSRDITYEQYF.

This clone was counted a few times. The genes are TRBV30 and TRBJ1-1; a weak D match, TRBD1 (5 bases). V lost 3 bases and J lost 9, with 11 bases in between. This CDR3 is built from 11 residues. Germline V gives CDR1 GTSNPN, CDR2 SVGIG (reference sequence). Written as DNA, the CDR3 is TGTGCCTGGAGCCCCGGACAAAAAGCTTTCTTT. It yields the protein CAWSPGQKAFF. Full variable domain (missing parts from reference TRBV30 and TRBJ1-1): SQTIHQWPATLVQPVGSPLSLECTVEGTSNPNLYWYRQAAGRGLQLLFYSVGIGQISSEVPQNLSASRPQDRQFILSSKKLLLSDSGFYLCAWSPGQKAFFGQGTRLTVV.

V and J are TRBV4-1 and TRBJ1-1; TRBD1 matches 9 bases. V lost 3 bases to trimming and J lost 1 base; unmatched junction nucleotides: 9. The CDR3 loop spans 17 amino acids. Germline CDR1 and CDR2: MGHRA and YSYEKL. The DNA of the CDR3 is TGCGCCAGCAGCCACCACCGGACAGGGGTCCAGAACACTGAAGCTTTCTTT. It codes for CASSHHRTGVQNTEAFF.

V and J are TRBV30 and TRBJ2-7; 12 nucleotides line up with TRBD2. V trimming: 1 base; J trimming: 4 bases; junction bases outside the gene matches: 11. This CDR3 contains 17 residues. CDR1 GTSNPN and CDR2 SVGIG come from the germline V gene (reference sequence). The CDR3 here is CAWSALAGGPIPYEQYF. The DNA of the CDR3 is TGTGCCTGGAGTGCCCTAGCGGGAGGGCCGATCCCGTACGAGCAGTACTTC.

The rearrangement joins TRBV21-1 to TRBJ2-5; the table names TRBD1, a call not compared with the DNA. TRBV21-1 is shown as a pseudogene. The CDR3 runs to 13 residues. DNA of the CDR3: TGTGCCAGCAGCAACCAGGGGCTAGAGACCCAGTACTTC. Protein sequence: CASSNQGLETQYF.

This sequence joins TRBV25-1 and TRBJ2-1; 8 bases fit TRBD2. Trimming at V came to 1 base and at J to 7 bases, leaving 6 bases not matched to a gene. Per germline, CDR1 MGHDK and CDR2 SYGVNS. This CDR3 is built from 15 residues. The CDR3 loop reads CASSEFTSGQNEQFF. The CDR3 region has the DNA TGTGCCAGCAGTGAATTCACTAGCGGTCAGAATGAGCAGTTCTTC.

This chain connects TRBV5-1 to TRBJ2-7; no reliable D call. The CDR3 loop spans 13 amino acids. V was cut by 1 base and J by 7 bases, with 12 bases left in between. Per germline, CDR1 SGHRS and CDR2 YFSETQ. Written as DNA, the CDR3 is TGCGCCAGCAGCTTGCTGGAGCCCGGGGAGCAGTACTTC. The encoded protein is CASSLLEPGEQYF.

A word on this clone: In this CDR3 the conserved last residue, phenylalanine or tryptophan, is missing, so a read error is likely. V is TRBV29-1 and J is TRBJ2-2; 12 bases match TRBD2. The V gene end was trimmed by 4 bases and the J gene end by 4 bases; junction bases not matched to a gene: 4. CDR3 length equals 15 residues. Germline V CDR1 and CDR2: SQVTM, ANQGSEA. The CDR3 sequence: CSVGTSGAPTGELFV. The CDR3, as DNA: TGCAGCGTTGGGACTAGCGGGGCCCCCACCGGGGAGCTGTTTGTT.

This chain links TRBV9 with TRBJ2-2, with 9 bases matching TRBD1. V lost 4 bases and J lost 6; bases outside the gene matches: 4. The CDR3 contains 14 residues. Germline-derived CDR1 and CDR2 are SGDLS and YYNGEE. This CDR3 is CASSLQGASGELFF. CDR3 bases: TGTGCCAGCAGCTTACAGGGGGCGTCCGGGGAGCTGTTTTTT.

The chain carries TRBV29-1 and TRBJ2-7; TRBD1 might be the D (6 bases). Germline V lookup: CDR1 SQVTM, CDR2 ANQGSEA. The CDR3 runs 13 residues. Between the trimmed V and J ends, which lost 6 bases and 2 bases, there was a span of 14 bases. The CDR3 coding sequence is TGCAGCGTCTCCCCTACAGGGACCTACGAGCAGTACTTC. This translates into CSVSPTGTYEQYF.

This clone was counted a single time. V usage is TRBV11-3 and J usage is TRBJ2-3; 7 bases map to TRBD2. V was clipped by 3 bases and J by 10 bases; unmatched bases: 10. Germline V gives CDR1 SGHNT, CDR2 YENEEA. The CDR3 spans 14 residues. DNA for the CDR3: TGTGCCAGCAGCTTCCGGGAGGAGGGATCAGCGCAGTATTTT. Its translation is CASSFREEGSAQYF.

V usage is TRBV9 and J usage is TRBJ2-5; D perhaps matches TRBD2 (5 bases). Germline lookup yields CDR1 SGDLS and CDR2 YYNGEE. Trimming removed 2 bases from V and 2 bases from J, with 10 bases in between. This CDR3 has 14 amino acids. The CDR3 is CASSVSGGQETQYF. The CDR3 DNA sequence: TGTGCCAGCAGCGTGAGCGGAGGACAAGAGACCCAGTACTTC. Supplemented by reference TRBV9 and TRBJ2-5, the full variable domain reads DSGVTQTPKHLITATGQRVTLRCSPRSGDLSVYWYQQSLDQGLQFLIQYYNGEERAKGNILERFSAQQFPDLHSELNLSSLELGDSALYFCASSVSGGQETQYFGPGTRLLVL.

This clone was seen only a few times. The V and J genes are TRBV7-9 and TRBJ1-2; D might be TRBD1 (6 bases). The CDR3 covers 14 residues. Trimming removed 6 bases at V and 8 bases at J, with 19 bases between. Per the germline V gene, CDR1 is SEHNR and CDR2 is FQNEAQ (reference sequence). The CDR3 coding sequence is TGTGCCAGCAGTTCGCCAGGGGCCTTTTGGGGCTACACCTTC. It encodes CASSSPGAFWGYTF.

The chain joins TRBV6-6 to TRBJ1-1; possible D gene TRBD1, 5 bases. CDR1 is MNHNY, CDR2 SVGAGI, per germline (reference sequence). Trimming removed 4 bases from V and 1 base from J, with 10 bases in between. The CDR3 runs 14 residues. The CDR3 DNA reads as TGTGCCAGCAGTTCAAAAAGGGGGAACACTGAAGCTTTCTTT. Protein product: CASSSKRGNTEAFF.

This clone turned up a few times. J is TRBJ2-2 and V is TRBV5-1, with 7 positions matching TRBD2. V lost 5 bases, J lost 3 bases, and 4 bases stayed unmatched. Germline V gene sequence: CDR1 SGHRS, CDR2 YFSETQ. The CDR3 loop spans 14 amino acids. The CDR3 reads CASRVAGYTGELFF. The DNA for the CDR3 is TGCGCCAGCAGAGTAGCGGGTTACACCGGGGAGCTGTTTTTT. Full variable domain (outside the CDR3, taken from reference TRBV5-1 and TRBJ2-2): KAGVTQTPRYLIKTRGQQVTLSCSPISGHRSVSWYQQTPGQGLQFLFEYFSETQRNKGNFPGRFSGRQFSNSRSEMNVSTLELGDSALYLCASRVAGYTGELFFGEGSRLTVL.

This chain uses TRBV29-1 with TRBJ2-1, with TRBD2 matching 9 bases. CDR3 length: 13 residues. Trimming removed 3 bases from V and 9 bases from J; junction bases left unmatched: 6. Germline loops: CDR1 SQVTM, CDR2 ANQGSEA. The DNA for the CDR3 is TGCAGCGTTGATACACTAGCGGGCAGTGAGCAGTTCTTC. It translates to CSVDTLAGSEQFF.

The CDR3 DNA reads TGTGCCATCACCACAGGGGGCCGTGGCTACACCTTC. Its protein product is CAITTGGRGYTF. This chain joins TRBV28 and TRBJ1-2; 9 bases line up with TRBD1. From germline, CDR1 is MDHEN and CDR2 SYDVKM. There are 12 residues in the CDR3. Trimming took 10 bases from V and 7 from J; bases not matched to a gene: 7.